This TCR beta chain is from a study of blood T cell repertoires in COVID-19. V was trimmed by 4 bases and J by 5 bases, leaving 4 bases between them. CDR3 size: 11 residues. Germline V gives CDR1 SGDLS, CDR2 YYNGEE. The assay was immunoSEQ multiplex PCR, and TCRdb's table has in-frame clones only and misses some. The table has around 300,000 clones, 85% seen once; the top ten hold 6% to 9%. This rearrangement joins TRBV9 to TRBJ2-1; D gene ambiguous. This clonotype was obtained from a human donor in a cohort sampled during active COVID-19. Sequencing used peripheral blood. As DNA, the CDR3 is TGTGCCAGCAGCCCAAACAATGAGCAGTTCTTC. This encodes CASSPNNEQFF.